Listed below are T cell receptor beta chains from one sample, sequenced in a study of regulatory T cells in long-lasting Graves disease. TCRdb reanalysed the multiplex PCR reads using MiXCR and keeps one entry per CDR3 protein. The table includes about 470,000 distinct CDR3 sequences, about 15% detected once. This sample was also put to use in a study of T cells in Graves' hyperthyroidism and ophthalmopathy.

Sequenced material: peripheral blood mononuclear cells (PBMCs), taken at new diagnosis, from a patient treated with antithyroid drugs. Every receptor here comes from a woman in her 30s with Graves disease. The CDR3 runs from the conserved cysteine through the conserved F or W. A D gene is named only where the DNA matches it firmly. Only part of the rows carry a size: once, few, many, or a class if the clone is expanded.

V gene	clone size	D gene	J gene	CDR3 length	CDR3 protein	CDR3 DNA
TRBV7-9	few	-	TRBJ2-1	18	CASSPNSLGAGSGNEQFF	TGTGCCAGCAGCCCAAATAGTTTGGGAGCCGGGTCGGGTAATGAGCAGTTCTTC
TRBV29-1	-	TRBD1	TRBJ1-2	13	CSVDRGGNYGYTF	TGCAGCGTGGACAGGGGGGGAAACTATGGCTACACCTTC
TRBV11-2	many	TRBD2	TRBJ2-1	17	CASSLFWTSGSYNEQFF	TGTGCCAGCAGCTTATTCTGGACTAGCGGCTCCTACAATGAGCAGTTCTTC
TRBV19	-	-	TRBJ1-4	15	CASSGTGLANEKLFF	TGTGCCAGTAGTGGAACAGGGTTGGCTAATGAAAAACTGTTTTTT
TRBV27	many	-	TRBJ2-7	12	CASSHRTEGQYF	TGTGCCAGCAGCCACCGGACAGAGGGGCAGTACTTC
TRBV25-1	-	TRBD1	TRBJ1-2	16	CASGERQGSSNYGYTF	TGTGCCAGCGGGGAGCGACAGGGCAGTTCTAACTATGGCTACACCTTC
TRBV12-3/TRBV12-4	many	TRBD2	TRBJ2-1	19	CASSLDRRVAGSSYNEQFF	TGTGCCAGCAGTTTAGATCGTCGGGTAGCGGGTAGCTCCTACAATGAGCAGTTCTTC
TRBV4-1	-	-	TRBJ2-1	16	CASSQGAVGMGDEQFF	TGCGCCAGCAGCCAAGGGGCGGTTGGGATGGGAGATGAGCAGTTCTTC
TRBV19	-	-	TRBJ2-7	14	CASSIGPTGYEQYF	TGTGCCAGTAGTATAGGCCCCACGGGATACGAGCAGTACTTC
TRBV11-2	many	-	TRBJ1-1	13	CASSPGQNTEAFF	TGTGCCAGCAGCCCGGGACAGAACACTGAAGCTTTCTTT
TRBV7-2	many	TRBD2	TRBJ2-1	16	CASSLGGGSGNNEQFF	TGTGCCAGCAGCTTAGGGGGCGGGAGCGGAAACAATGAGCAGTTCTTC
TRBV9	many	-	TRBJ2-7	14	CASSEGPSLGEQYF	TGTGCCAGCAGCGAGGGACCATCCTTGGGCGAGCAGTACTTC
TRBV28	many	-	TRBJ1-6	16	CASSHGLPDGYSPLHF	TGTGCCAGCTCTCATGGACTCCCGGACGGATATTCACCCCTCCACTTT
TRBV4-1	few	-	TRBJ2-4	17	CASSQPWVPLAKNIQYF	TGCGCCAGCAGCCAACCCTGGGTCCCCCTGGCCAAAAACATTCAGTACTTC
TRBV13	many	TRBD2	TRBJ2-7	16	CASSPRTSGRNYEQYF	TGTGCCAGCAGCCCCCGGACTAGCGGGAGGAACTACGAGCAGTACTTC
TRBV20-1	many	-	TRBJ2-1	13	CSAQAGFYNEQFF	TGCAGTGCACAGGCGGGGTTTTACAATGAGCAGTTCTTC
TRBV6-1	many	TRBD1	TRBJ2-3	15	CASPAEDRRTDTQYF	TGTGCCAGCCCTGCCGAGGACAGGCGTACAGATACGCAGTATTTT
TRBV3-1	many	TRBD1	TRBJ1-5	17	CASSQTPMAGGGQPQHF	TGTGCCAGCAGCCAAACCCCGATGGCAGGGGGTGGTCAGCCCCAGCATTTT
TRBV9	few	-	TRBJ2-5	13	CASSVVDGETQYF	TGTGCCAGCAGCGTAGTTGATGGAGAGACCCAGTACTTC
TRBV28	-	TRBD1	TRBJ2-1	15	CASSWGQGAENEQFF	TGTGCCAGCAGTTGGGGACAGGGGGCTGAAAATGAGCAGTTCTTC
TRBV12-3/TRBV12-4	many	-	TRBJ1-1	14	CASSFRTVNTEAFF	TGTGCCAGCAGTTTCCGGACAGTGAACACTGAAGCTTTCTTT
TRBV7-6	many	-	TRBJ1-1	16	CASSLARGRGGTEAFF	TGTGCCAGCAGCTTAGCGCGGGGAAGGGGTGGCACTGAAGCTTTCTTT
TRBV6-4	-	TRBD1	TRBJ1-6	13	CASSQTGESPLHF	TGTGCCAGCAGTCAGACAGGGGAGTCACCCCTCCACTTT
TRBV6-2/TRBV6-3	many	TRBD1	TRBJ2-7	15	CASRVGQGLSLEQYF	TGTGCCAGCAGAGTGGGACAGGGGCTTTCTCTCGAGCAGTACTTC
TRBV4-2	few	TRBD2	TRBJ2-7	18	CASSQEGLAGAISYEQYF	TGTGCCAGCAGCCAAGAGGGACTAGCGGGAGCGATATCCTACGAGCAGTACTTC
TRBV27	many	TRBD2	TRBJ2-5	15	CASRPLAGGRETQYF	TGTGCCAGCAGACCGCTAGCGGGAGGGCGAGAGACCCAGTACTTC
TRBV19	few	TRBD1	TRBJ2-7	13	CATSQGASYEQYF	TGTGCCACCTCACAGGGGGCCTCCTACGAGCAGTACTTC
TRBV7-3	many	TRBD2	TRBJ2-3	15	CASSPTSGVADTQYF	TGTGCCAGCAGCCCGACTAGCGGGGTGGCAGATACGCAGTATTTT
TRBV12-3/TRBV12-4	many	TRBD1	TRBJ1-1	16	CASSPSTGRVNTEAFF	TGTGCCAGCAGTCCCTCGACAGGGAGAGTGAACACTGAAGCTTTCTTT
TRBV5-4	many	-	TRBJ1-1	13	CASSSPMSTEAFF	TGTGCCAGCAGCTCCCCTATGAGCACTGAAGCTTTCTTT
TRBV10-3	-	-	TRBJ1-5	14	CAISLTASNQPQHF	TGTGCCATCAGCCTGACAGCTAGCAATCAGCCCCAGCATTTT
TRBV11-3	many	TRBD1	TRBJ2-3	18	CASSSWTGDLSSTDTQYF	TGTGCCAGCAGCTCCTGGACAGGGGATTTATCTAGCACAGATACGCAGTATTTT
TRBV5-6	many	TRBD2	TRBJ2-5	18	CASSLYPRTSGDQETQYF	TGTGCCAGCAGCTTGTATCCTCGGACTAGCGGGGATCAAGAGACCCAGTACTTC
TRBV5-6	-	-	TRBJ2-7	13	CASSAGVGDEQYF	TGTGCCAGCAGCGCCGGCGTAGGGGACGAGCAGTACTTC
TRBV7-2	-	TRBD1	TRBJ2-1	16	CASRKDRAPTFNEQFF	TGTGCCAGCAGAAAGGACAGGGCCCCTACTTTTAATGAGCAGTTCTTC
TRBV9	-	-	TRBJ2-5	14	CASSVAPGKETQYF	TGTGCCAGCAGCGTAGCCCCAGGAAAAGAGACCCAGTACTTC
TRBV28	many	-	TRBJ2-5	11	CASEGRETQYF	TGTGCCAGCGAGGGGCGTGAGACCCAGTACTTC
TRBV7-8	many	TRBD2	TRBJ2-1	14	CASSLGTSAPEQFF	TGTGCCAGCAGCTTAGGGACTAGCGCCCCTGAGCAGTTCTTC
TRBV20-1	many	-	TRBJ2-1	11	CSASLYNEQFF	TGCAGTGCGAGCCTATACAATGAGCAGTTCTTC
TRBV29-1	-	-	TRBJ1-1	13	CSVPPLTRGGAFF	TGCAGCGTTCCGCCCCTAACCAGGGGAGGCGCTTTCTTT
TRBV9	-	-	TRBJ2-2	15	CASSVVAGYTGELFF	TGTGCCAGCAGCGTAGTAGCCGGTTACACCGGGGAGCTGTTTTTT
TRBV6-1	many	-	TRBJ1-1	18	CASSGWGGALSWGTEAFF	TGTGCCAGCAGTGGGTGGGGGGGGGCTTTAAGCTGGGGCACTGAAGCTTTCTTT
TRBV24-1	-	TRBD1	TRBJ2-3	14	CATSGTAITDTQYF	TGTGCCACCTCCGGGACAGCAATCACAGATACGCAGTATTTT
TRBV5-1	-	-	TRBJ2-7	16	CASTNQVGRGAYEQYF	TGCGCCAGCACCAACCAGGTTGGACGGGGAGCCTACGAGCAGTACTTC
TRBV19	-	TRBD1	TRBJ2-1	15	CASTKGQGATEEQFF	TGTGCCAGTACCAAGGGGCAGGGGGCGACGGAGGAGCAGTTCTTC
TRBV2	many	-	TRBJ2-5	11	CARLLGETQYF	TGTGCCAGGCTACTCGGGGAGACCCAGTACTTC
TRBV12-3/TRBV12-4	many	-	TRBJ1-2	12	CASSSGTRGYTF	TGTGCCAGCAGTAGCGGGACAAGAGGCTACACCTTC
TRBV9	-	-	TRBJ2-2	14	CASSVVEGPGELFF	TGTGCCAGCAGCGTAGTGGAGGGACCCGGGGAGCTGTTTTTT